A selection of T cell receptor beta chains follows, all from one sample in a study of shared clonotypes between healthy human individuals. Here immunoSEQ multiplex PCR was the method, and the copy in TCRdb shows in-frame clones only, minus some. This sample has 2.5 million or so clones, with around 94% found just once. The sequenced sample was naive CD4+ T cells sorted from blood. The source of these receptors is a man between 18 and 35 years old in good health. Both conserved end residues are part of each CDR3. Each record gives: D gene, V gene, clone size, J gene, CDR3 length, CDR3 DNA, CDR3 protein. The D gene is left open where the match is weak. Expanded clones are given a class, and other clones once, few, many or no size at all.

>NA|TRBV5-1|NA|TRBJ2-1|14
TGCGCCAGCAGCTTGGGGGGACTTTGGAATGAGCAGTTCTTC
CASSLGGLWNEQFF
>NA|TRBV19|NA|TRBJ1-1|14
TGTGCCAGTAGCCGACAGGACATAAAGACTGAAGCTTTCTTT
CASSRQDIKTEAFF
>NA|TRBV2|NA|TRBJ2-1|14
TGTGCCAGCAGGGACACCCGAACCTACAATGAGCAGTTCTTC
CASRDTRTYNEQFF
>TRBD1|TRBV7-9|once|TRBJ1-5|15
TGTGCCAGCCCACCCTCGGGACAGGGAAGGCAGCCCCAGCATTTT
CASPPSGQGRQPQHF
>NA|TRBV4-1|NA|TRBJ1-2|14
TGCGCCAGCAGCCAAGGGCAGGACATCTATGGCTACACCTTC
CASSQGQDIYGYTF
>TRBD2|TRBV15|NA|TRBJ2-3|17
TGTGCCACCACCCGCTCCCCAACTAGCGGGGGGCCAGATACGCAGTATTTT
CATTRSPTSGGPDTQYF
>TRBD1|TRBV5-6|NA|TRBJ2-7|15
TGTGCCAGCAGCTTTTACGGGACAGGGTCCTACGAGCAGTACTTC
CASSFYGTGSYEQYF
>TRBD2|TRBV7-9|NA|TRBJ2-7|14
TGTGCCAGCAGCTCCTCGGGGGGTCTCTACGAGCAGTACTTC
CASSSSGGLYEQYF
>NA|TRBV5-6|NA|TRBJ2-7|14
TGTGCCAGCAGCTTGCGCGCTAGCTTCTACGAGCAGTACTTC
CASSLRASFYEQYF
>NA|TRBV7-2|NA|TRBJ2-1|15
TGTGCCAGCAGCTTAGCGCAGGGGTCGAGGCGTGAGCAGTTCTTC
CASSLAQGSRREQFF
>NA|TRBV7-2|few|TRBJ1-1|14
TGTGCCAGCAGCTTAGATGGAGGGAACACTGAAGCTTTCTTT
CASSLDGGNTEAFF
>NA|TRBV4-1|NA|TRBJ2-7|14
TGCGCCAGCAGCCAAGTAGGGGGTATCGACGAGCAGTACTTC
CASSQVGGIDEQYF
>TRBD1|TRBV10-3|NA|TRBJ2-1|13
TGTGCCATCACCTCGGACAGGTACAATGAGCAGTTCTTC
CAITSDRYNEQFF
>NA|TRBV5-1|NA|TRBJ2-5|13
TGCGCCAGCAGCTACGGGGAGTCGACCACCCAGTACTTC
CASSYGESTTQYF
>TRBD1|TRBV11-2|NA|TRBJ1-2|16
TGTGCCAGCAGCTTAAGCCGGGACAGGGGGAACTATGGCTACACCTTC
CASSLSRDRGNYGYTF
>NA|TRBV6-1|NA|TRBJ2-5|14
TGTGCCAGCAGTGAAGGAGGGGCGTGGGAGACCCAGTACTTC
CASSEGGAWETQYF
>NA|TRBV2|once|TRBJ1-6|11
TGTGCCAGCAGTGATGGTTCACCCCTCCACTTT
CASSDGSPLHF
>NA|TRBV5-1|few|TRBJ2-3|15
TGCGCCAGCAGCGACCGGGACAAACCCCCAGATACGCAGTATTTT
CASSDRDKPPDTQYF
>TRBD1|TRBV5-1|NA|TRBJ1-4|21
TGCGCCAGCAGCTTGGAGTCGAGACAGGGTTTGTTCGAGGCAACTAATGAAAAACTGTTTTTT
CASSLESRQGLFEATNEKLFF
>NA|TRBV6-5|once|TRBJ2-5|14
TGTGCCAGCAGTTACTCGGAGGGGTGGGAGACCCAGTACTTC
CASSYSEGWETQYF
>NA|TRBV10-2|once|TRBJ1-3|13
TGCGCCAGCACCCAGGGCTCTGGAAACACCATATATTTT
CASTQGSGNTIYF
>NA|TRBV15|NA|TRBJ2-7|13
TGTGCCACCCAGAGGACATCTACCAGCGAGCAGTACTTC
CATQRTSTSEQYF
>TRBD1|TRBV29-1|NA|TRBJ2-7|14
TGCAGCGTTGGGGTCGGGACAGGGGCCTACGAGCAGTACTTC
CSVGVGTGAYEQYF
>TRBD1|TRBV28|NA|TRBJ2-3|16
TGTGCCAGCAGCTTAAAAAGGTGGACAGGGACAGATACGCAGTATTTT
CASSLKRWTGTDTQYF
>NA|TRBV6-1|NA|TRBJ2-5|12
TGTGCCAGCCTAGGCAGGGTAGAGACCCAGTACTTC
CASLGRVETQYF
>TRBD1|TRBV2|NA|TRBJ1-4|14
TGTGCCAGCAACCGGGGGGCAGGGGGTGAAAAACTGTTTTTT
CASNRGAGGEKLFF
>NA|TRBV19|NA|TRBJ1-6|17
TGTGCCAGTAGTATCCGCAGGGACGGCTCCTATAATTCACCCCTCCACTTT
CASSIRRDGSYNSPLHF
>TRBD2|TRBV7-9|NA|TRBJ2-5|15
TGTGCCAGCAGCTCCTTGACTAGCGGACAAGAGACCCAGTACTTC
CASSSLTSGQETQYF
>TRBD1|TRBV23-1|once|TRBJ1-6|18
TGCGCCAGCAGTCAATCATCCCCGACAGGGGCCTATAATTCACCCCTCCACTTT
CASSQSSPTGAYNSPLHF
>TRBD2|TRBV10-3|NA|TRBJ2-3|16
TGTGCCATCAGTTGGGGGACTAGCGGACTCACAGATACGCAGTATTTT
CAISWGTSGLTDTQYF
>TRBD1|TRBV7-8|NA|TRBJ1-1|16
TGTGCCAGCAGCTCGAAAACCGGGACAGGGGACACTGAAGCTTTCTTT
CASSSKTGTGDTEAFF
>NA|TRBV7-2|NA|TRBJ2-7|13
TGTGCCAGCAGCTTGGGCCGGACCTACGAGCAGTACTTC
CASSLGRTYEQYF
>NA|TRBV5-6|NA|TRBJ2-1|15
TGTGCCAGCAGCTCCGTTTTAGCCCGAGGGGTAGAGCAGTTCTTC
CASSSVLARGVEQFF
>NA|TRBV6-6|NA|TRBJ2-1|16
TGTGCCAGCAGTACACAGGGTGCGTCCTCCTACAATGAGCAGTTCTTC
CASSTQGASSYNEQFF
>NA|TRBV5-6|NA|TRBJ2-7|13
TGTGCCAGCAGCTTGATCAGGTCCTACGAGCAGTACTTC
CASSLIRSYEQYF
>TRBD1|TRBV5-6|NA|TRBJ1-1|14
TGTGCCAGCAGCGTGGGACAGCAGAACACTGAAGCTTTCTTT
CASSVGQQNTEAFF
>NA|TRBV9|NA|TRBJ2-7|15
TGTGCCAGCAGCGTCGGGGCAGGGGTTTCCTACGAGCAGTACTTC
CASSVGAGVSYEQYF
>TRBD1|TRBV10-1|once|TRBJ2-5|14
TGCGCCAGCAGTCGGGACAGGGGAGGGGAGACCCAGTACTTC
CASSRDRGGETQYF
>TRBD1|TRBV27|NA|TRBJ2-7|17
TGTGCCAGCAGTCTTAGACAGGGGGAACCGGACCCATACGAGCAGTACTTC
CASSLRQGEPDPYEQYF
>NA|TRBV6-5|NA|TRBJ2-7|14
TGTGCCAGCACCCAGCCGGGAGAACCAGGCGAGCAGTACTTC
CASTQPGEPGEQYF